The 12 T cell receptor beta chains below were found in one sample sequenced in a study of CD8+CD57+ T cells in acquired aplastic anemia. Genomic DNA provided the template from which TCR beta VDJ and CDR3 profiles were obtained. TCRdb passed the reads through MiXCR, listing each CDR3 protein once. This sample has approximately 150,000 distinct CDR3 sequences; over 40% occur once, and the top ten carry under 3.5%. The patients chosen for sequencing had shown expansion of CD8+CD57+ cells (detected by flow cytometry). The sequencing input was sorted CD4+, CD8+, or CD8+CD57+ T cells (not recorded which) from PBMCs. These receptors were obtained from a human donor with aplastic anemia.

This clonotype was counted ten times or more. V usage is TRBV5-1 and J usage is TRBJ2-1, with 8 bases identical to TRBD2. The CDR3 sequence is 14 residues long. The germline V gene encodes CDR1 SGHRS and CDR2 YFSETQ. V gave up 4 bases and J gave up 10 bases; unmatched junction bases: 10. CDR3 nucleotides: TGCGCCAGCAGCCTCGGGAGGGCCGGGGGGGAGCAGTTCTTC. Its translation is CASSLGRAGGEQFF.

This clonotype came up a few times. The chain couples TRBV6-1 to TRBJ1-4, with D unresolved. CDR1 is MNHNS and CDR2 is SASEGT in the germline V gene. This CDR3 spans 14 amino acids. V was shortened by 6 bases and J by 3 bases, with 11 bases between the two germline ends. The DNA for the CDR3 is TGTGCCAGCAGGAGGGCCGCGGCTAATGAAAAACTGTTTTTT. Protein: CASRRAAANEKLFF.

This clonotype was detected ten times or more. This chain uses TRBV5-6 with TRBJ1-1; 7 nucleotides match TRBD1. There are 13 residues in the CDR3. Looked up from germline, CDR1 is SGHDT and CDR2 is YYEEEE. V was clipped by 1 base and J by 6 bases; unmatched bases: 3. The CDR3 DNA is TGTGCCAGCAGCTTGTATCAGGGGGCTGAAGCTTTCTTT. Translated, it gives CASSLYQGAEAFF.

The chain couples TRBV10-2 to TRBJ2-3; maybe TRBD1 (6 bases). The CDR3 consists of 13 residues. Between the trimmed V and J ends, which lost 9 bases and 0 bases, there was a span of 10 bases. The V gene's germline CDR1 is WSHSY and CDR2 SAAADI. The CDR3: CASGGHSTDTQYF. The CDR3 DNA is TGCGCCAGTGGGGGACACAGCACAGATACGCAGTATTTT.

Ten or more counts support this clonotype. The V gene is TRBV20-1, the J gene TRBJ2-7; weak D call: TRBD1 (6 bases). From germline, CDR1 is DFQATT and CDR2 SNEGSKA (reference sequence). V was pared by 2 bases and J by 2 bases, with 16 bases between. The CDR3 is 15 amino acids. The CDR3 region has the DNA TGCAGTGCTAGACCCATCGGGACAAGTCCCTACGAGCAGTACTTC. Its translation: CSARPIGTSPYEQYF.

This clonotype was picked up many times. The chain has TRBV9 and TRBJ1-2; a possible D gene is TRBD1 (6 bases). Deletions cut 0 bases from V and 7 bases from J, with 16 bases between. The germline CDR1 and CDR2 sequences are SGDLS and YYNGEE. This CDR3 contains 15 residues. CDR3 amino acids: CASSVAAQGPSGYTF. In DNA, the CDR3 is TGTGCCAGCAGCGTAGCGGCCCAGGGGCCCTCTGGCTACACCTTC.

This clonotype was observed at least ten times. The chain couples TRBV5-1 to TRBJ2-2; D gene uncertain. Germline lookup yields CDR1 SGHRS and CDR2 YFSETQ. V lost 0 bases and J lost 0, with 9 bases in between. The CDR3 runs to 16 residues. The CDR3 coding sequence is TGCGCCAGCAGCTTGGGAGACGGCGCGAACACCGGGGAGCTGTTTTTT. This translates into CASSLGDGANTGELFF.

V gene TRBV29-1 combines with J gene TRBJ2-5; weak D call: TRBD2 (6 bases). The CDR3 is made up of 15 amino acids. The V end was cut by 4 bases, the J end by 7 bases, with 22 bases between. Germline CDR1 and CDR2: SQVTM and ANQGSEA. CDR3 in amino acids: CSVVGRVTGEGTQYF. The DNA for the CDR3 is TGCAGCGTTGTGGGCAGGGTAACGGGAGAGGGGACCCAGTACTTC.

The chain has TRBV7-9 and TRBJ1-4; D not certain. V was cut by 5 bases and J by 3 bases, with 13 bases left in between. Germline V gene data show CDR1 as SEHNR and CDR2 as FQNEAQ (reference sequence). The CDR3 length is 15 residues. CDR3 amino acids: CASSVEGTSNEKLFF. As DNA, the CDR3 is TGTGCCAGCAGCGTAGAGGGAACCTCTAATGAAAAACTGTTTTTT.

This clonotype turned up a few times. V is TRBV7-3 and J is TRBJ2-1; a possible D gene is TRBD2 (5 bases). Germline V lookup: CDR1 SGHTA, CDR2 FQGTGA. V lost 9 bases to trimming and J lost 0 bases, with 15 bases between them. The CDR3 totals 15 residues. The CDR3 sequence: CARSPRESSYNEQFF. The CDR3 DNA is TGTGCCAGGTCCCCGAGGGAGAGCTCCTACAATGAGCAGTTCTTC.

This sequence joins TRBV5-4 and TRBJ2-7; D gene ambiguous. V was trimmed by 0 bases and J by 8 bases, leaving 9 bases between them. Per germline, CDR1 SGHNT and CDR2 YYREEE (reference sequence). The CDR3 length is 12 residues. The CDR3 region is CASSLGALKQYF. The CDR3, as DNA: TGTGCCAGCAGCTTGGGGGCCCTAAAGCAGTACTTC.

The chain joins TRBV9 to TRBJ1-1, with D hard to call. This CDR3 has 15 residues. The germline V gene has CDR1 SGDLS and CDR2 YYNGEE. V lost 4 bases, J lost 0 bases, and 13 bases lay in between. CDR3 sequence: CASSPEGSLNTEAFF. DNA for the CDR3: TGTGCCAGCAGCCCCGAAGGCAGCTTGAACACTGAAGCTTTCTTT.